This T cell receptor (beta chain) was retrieved from a study of spatial heterogeneity in lung cancer. Study-level information: Alpha-chain sequences were detected in numbers that were consistently lower than beta-chain sequences. Within raw reads, each unique TCR and UMI combination appeared on average more than ten times. General study findings and limits: It was found that expanded intratumoral alpha and beta TCR counts tracked tumor mutation counts.

The CDR3 is 13 residues long. Germline CDR1 DFQATT, CDR2 SNEGSKA (reference sequence). Unmatched junction bases numbered 2, after V lost 2 bases and J lost 4 bases. Sample time point: sample taken at primary tumor resection. Samples were obtained from approximately 72 donors, all untreated early-stage non-small cell lung cancer patients. Every TCR cDNA molecule bore its own unique molecular identifier. TCRdb reanalysed the 5' RACE reads using MiXCR and keeps one entry per CDR3 protein. The sample has 20,000 to 25,000 distinct CDR3 sequences, 2.5% to 3% seen once. In this sample, this clonotype is medium-sized (0.01 to 0.1%). The antigen is not known.

The chain couples TRBV20-1 to TRBJ1-1; TRBD1 matches at 9 bases. The receptor was isolated from a male donor with early-stage non-small cell lung cancer. Sequences were derived from lung tumor tissue, sampled at surgery. This CDR3 is CSARRTGVTEAFF. The CDR3 DNA follows: TGCAGTGCTAGACGGACAGGGGTCACTGAAGCTTTCTTT.